Given below is one TCR beta chain in context. Per germline, CDR1 SGHAT and CDR2 FQNNGV. The length of the CDR3 is 16 residues. Trimming stripped 5 bases from V and 5 bases from J, with 22 bases between. This record comes from a study of technical replicates of blood from several donors. The table came from immunoSEQ multiplex PCR; TCRdb's copy has only in-frame clones and leaves some out. The sample consists of roughly 62,000 clones, roughly nine tenths of them appearing once. The sequence derives from a human donor in good health. Some clones in this sample may be carry-over from other donors' samples. The sequencing sample was made of PBMCs. The V gene is TRBV11-2, the J gene TRBJ2-7; TRBD1 might be the D (7 bases). The CDR3 region has the DNA TGTGCCAGCAGCCCTAGGGGACGGCAGGGGGGCAACGAGCAGTACTTC. Residues: CASSPRGRQGGNEQYF.